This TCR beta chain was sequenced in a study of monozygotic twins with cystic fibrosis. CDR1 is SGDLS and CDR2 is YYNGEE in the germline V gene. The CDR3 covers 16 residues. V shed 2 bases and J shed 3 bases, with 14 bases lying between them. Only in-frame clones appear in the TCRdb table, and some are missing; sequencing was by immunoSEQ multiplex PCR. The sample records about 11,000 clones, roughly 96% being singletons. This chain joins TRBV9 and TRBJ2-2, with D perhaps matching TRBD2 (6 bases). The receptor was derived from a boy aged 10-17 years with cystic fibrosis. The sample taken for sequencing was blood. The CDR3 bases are TGTGCCAGCAGCGTGTTGCGGGATCCCGACACCGGGGAGCTGTTTTTT. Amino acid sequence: CASSVLRDPDTGELFF.